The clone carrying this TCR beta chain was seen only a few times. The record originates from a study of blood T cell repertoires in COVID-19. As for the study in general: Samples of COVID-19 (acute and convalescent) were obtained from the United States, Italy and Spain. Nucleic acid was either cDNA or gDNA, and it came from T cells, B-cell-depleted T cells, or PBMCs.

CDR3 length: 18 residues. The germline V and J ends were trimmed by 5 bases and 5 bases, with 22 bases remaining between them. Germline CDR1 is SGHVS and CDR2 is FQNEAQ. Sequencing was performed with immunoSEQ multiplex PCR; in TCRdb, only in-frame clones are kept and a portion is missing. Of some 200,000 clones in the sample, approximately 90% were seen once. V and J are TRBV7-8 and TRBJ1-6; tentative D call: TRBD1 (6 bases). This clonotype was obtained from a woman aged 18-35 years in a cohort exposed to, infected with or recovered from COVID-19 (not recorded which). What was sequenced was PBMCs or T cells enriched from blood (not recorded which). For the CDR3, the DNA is TGTGCCAGCAGCCTAGAAGGGGCTTGGGGGCGAAATAATTCACCCCTCCACTTT. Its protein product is CASSLEGAWGRNNSPLHF.